Below, one T cell receptor beta chain is given with its context. This clone was detected a few times. Its cognate antigen has yet to be identified. Base qualities are not at hand, and no much larger clone is one base apart. These data come from a study of blood T cell repertoires in COVID-19 (dated by TCRdb to between 2020 and 2021). Study-level background: Samples covering the acute and convalescent phases of COVID-19 were provided by collaborators in the United States, Italy and Spain. The material from the prospective study consisted of cDNA or gDNA derived from T cells, B-cell-depleted T cells, or PBMCs. Subjects who had been exposed to COVID-19, were actively infected with it, or had recovered from it provided the deeply sampled blood TCRbeta repertoires that made up the dataset. The repertoires were released in a freely available public database meant as a resource for research on the immune response to SARS-CoV-2. The samples were drawn from the first 160 participants of the ongoing ImmuneRACE study and from some 1,300 subjects provided by 6 global collaborators. Sample metadata almost always included a de-identified subject ID, COVID-19 status, age in years and sex. Where available, HLA class I and class II types were obtained from metadata supplied by the sample provider rather than from assay-based typing. The research as a whole found: The amount of clinical and demographic metadata varied by source and participant and was provided uncurated.

CDR1 and CDR2, per the germline V gene, are MGHRA and YSYEKL. V is clipped by 2 bases and J by 2 bases, and the sequence between their germline boundaries is 13 bases long. Its CDR3 holds 16 amino acids, cysteine through phenylalanine. Only the CDR3 DNA stays, 48 bases, in frame from base 1. The immunoSEQ Assay, a bias-controlled multiplex PCR, was used to amplify TCRbeta CDR3 regions from genomic DNA. Under the source paper's analysis protocol: Within the assay, amplification of reference gene primers was used to estimate how many nucleated cells each sample contained. To quantify the absolute abundance of each unique TCRbeta CDR3 rearrangement, sequence reads were collapsed and filtered. For each sample, productive Simpson clonality was calculated as the square root of Simpson's diversity index over productive rearrangements. TCRdb carries this immuneACCESS record with in-frame sequences only. Its versions omit some clonotypes, under half of them owing to an unresolved V gene in the studies checked, with the rest unexplained. That table is the source of V, J and clone size, and D and trimming were worked out from the DNA. Recorded for this sample are about 39,000 clones; roughly 87% of them occurred a single time. 20% to 25% of the sample lies in the top ten.

Each collaborating institution followed its own protocols to collect whole blood in K2EDTA tubes. For TCRbeta analysis, collaborators shipped samples as frozen whole blood, isolated PBMCs, or DNA extracted from either of those sample types. The receptor was derived from a man aged 60 to 69 with acute or convalescent COVID-19. The chain is made from TRBV4-1 and TRBJ1-3, with the D gene uncertain. Sequenced material: peripheral blood. The DNA sequence reads TGCGCCAGCAGCCAATGGGAGAGGGAGGCTGGAAACACCATATATTTT. This translates into CASSQWEREAGNTIYF.